This TCR beta chain was found in a study of blood T cell repertoires in COVID-19. Assay: immunoSEQ multiplex PCR; the TCRdb copy retains only in-frame clones and omits some. The sample carries around 260,000 clones, around nine tenths recorded once. In its sample, this clone was seen once. This receptor was taken from a woman aged 55 to 70 with COVID-19, enrolled during active disease. Sequenced: peripheral blood.

CDR3 sequence (DNA): TGTGCCTGGCGGACAGGGGCCAGCTATGGCTACACCTTC. As protein: CAWRTGASYGYTF. The rearrangement uses TRBV30 and TRBJ1-2; 9 bases are shared with TRBD1. Germline trimming cut 5 bases from V and 4 bases from J; bases unmatched to any gene: 5. CDR3 length: 13 residues. Germline V gene lookup returns CDR1 GTSNPN and CDR2 SVGIG (reference sequence).